This passage covers 21 T cell receptor beta chains from one sample sequenced in a study of human T cells and chemical hapten exposure (dated by TCRdb to 2020 to 2022). Reading the label with the study, this specimen's time point is: patch test 1, 2 weeks after DPC sensitization. The treatment or condition label corresponds to: therapeutic diphenylcyclopropenone sensitization with weekly scalp DPC. To prepare the library, RACE was applied. This sample was sequenced with a NextSeq 500. TCRdb passed the public sequencing reads through fastp at Q25 and MiXCR, retaining productive beta sequences. Rows with one shared CDR3 protein collapse into an entry with the most common genes and DNA. The sample table records more than 65,000 distinct CDR3 sequences; around a third of these occur just once. The top ten clonotypes cover more than 7% of the sample. Sequenced material: whole blood, taken in connection with sensitization to the hapten diphenylcyclopropenone (DPC). These receptors were collected from a man aged 40-50 years with alopecia areata. Some clones in this sample may be carry-over from other donors' samples.

Only a few counts were recorded for this clonotype. The J gene is TRBJ2-2, the V gene TRBV20-1, with 7 positions matching TRBD1. Germline V lookup: CDR1 DFQATT, CDR2 SNEGSKA (reference sequence). J lost 7 bases, V lost 5 bases, and 4 bases had no gene match. CDR3 length: 12 residues. The CDR3 nucleotides are TGCAGTGCTTGGACAGGTGGCGGGGAGCTGTTTTTT. This sequence encodes CSAWTGGGELFF.

This clonotype was counted only a few times. The chain joins TRBV6-5 to TRBJ2-1, with 13 bases that match TRBD2. Germline-derived CDR1 and CDR2 are MNHEY and SVGAGI. The CDR3 runs 16 residues. V lost 6 bases and J lost 8; bases outside the gene matches: 10. This CDR3 is CASREAGTSGNYEQFF. As DNA, the CDR3 is TGTGCCAGCAGAGAAGCCGGGACTAGCGGGAACTATGAGCAGTTCTTC.

CDR3 loop: CSASRDREDQPQHF. CDR3 bases: TGCAGTGCTAGCCGGGACAGGGAGGATCAGCCCCAGCATTTT. This sequence joins TRBV20-1 and TRBJ1-5; 9 positions agree with TRBD1. The CDR3 consists of 14 residues. Germline lookup yields CDR1 DFQATT and CDR2 SNEGSKA (reference sequence). The junction had 5 bases not matched to a gene; V was cut back by 3 bases and J by 5 bases.

In its sample, this clonotype was seen a few times. The chain uses TRBV7-2 and TRBJ2-7; D gene ambiguous. CDR1 and CDR2 (germline): SGHTA, FQGNSA. Trimming removed 1 base from V and 2 bases from J, with 12 bases in between. This CDR3 has 15 amino acids. The chain's CDR3 is CASSLGTLGAYEQYF. DNA for the CDR3: TGTGCCAGCAGCTTAGGGACCCTAGGAGCCTACGAGCAGTACTTC. The full variable domain, in which reference TRBV7-2 and TRBJ2-7 provide the parts outside the CDR3, is GAGVSQSPSNKVTEKGKDVELRCDPISGHTALYWYRQSLGQGLEFLIYFQGNSAPDKSGLPSDRFSAERTGGSVSTLTIQRTQQEDSAVYLCASSLGTLGAYEQYFGPGTRLTVT.

The chain is built from TRBV12-3 or TRBV12-4 and TRBJ2-7; D gene ambiguous. V was pared by 1 base and J by 0 bases, with 16 bases between. This CDR3 contains 17 residues. The CDR3: CASSLGPVGRSSYEQYF. The CDR3 nucleotides are TGTGCCAGCAGTTTAGGGCCCGTAGGGCGAAGCTCCTACGAGCAGTACTTC.

On this clonotype: A read error may account for a junction end that differs from germline. The rearrangement links TRBV28 to TRBJ2-3; 11 positions agree with TRBD2. Per the germline V gene, CDR1 is MDHEN and CDR2 is SYDVKM. The CDR3 totals 17 residues. The CDR3 spells CANSPWGGLAETDTQYF. CDR3 nucleotides: TGTGCCAACAGTCCCTGGGGGGGACTAGCGGAAACAGATACGCAGTATTTT.

This chain links TRBV4-3 with TRBJ2-3; D ambiguous. CDR3 length equals 14 residues. Germline CDR1 reads LGHNA; CDR2 reads YSLEER. Trimming cost V 0 bases and J 2 bases, with 6 bases left between them. Here the CDR3 reads CASSQEGNTDTQYF. In nucleotides, the CDR3 is TGCGCCAGCAGCCAAGAGGGTAACACAGATACGCAGTATTTT.

V and J are TRBV28 and TRBJ1-2, with D possibly matching TRBD1 (5 bases). V lost 5 bases to trimming and J lost 8 bases, with 18 bases between them. The V gene's germline CDR1 is MDHEN and CDR2 SYDVKM. The CDR3 consists of 14 residues. The DNA for the CDR3 is TGTGCCAGCAGTCCCCGGGACCTCCTCGGCGGCTACACCTTC. This encodes CASSPRDLLGGYTF.

There are a few counts of this clonotype. The CDR3 here is CAWSTGTGDAAFF. In nucleotides, the CDR3 is TGTGCCTGGAGTACCGGGACAGGGGATGCAGCTTTCTTT. The chain joins TRBV30 to TRBJ1-1, with TRBD1 matching 10 bases. The ends lost 2 bases at V and 10 bases at J; junction bases unmatched: 7. Germline-derived CDR1 and CDR2 are GTSNPN and SVGIG (reference sequence). The CDR3 runs to 13 residues.

The genes are TRBV3-1 and TRBJ2-5, with 7 bases identical to TRBD1. The CDR3 has 14 residues. Trimming took 6 bases from V and 2 from J; bases not matched to a gene: 6. CDR1 and CDR2 from the germline V gene are LGHDT and YNNKEL (reference sequence). This CDR3 reads CASRITGEQETQYF. The CDR3 DNA reads as TGTGCCAGCAGGATTACAGGGGAACAAGAGACCCAGTACTTC.

There are a few counts of this clonotype. This rearrangement joins TRBV6-2 or TRBV6-3 to TRBJ2-2; 7 positions match TRBD2. V gave up 5 bases and J gave up 6 bases; unmatched junction bases: 0. The germline V gene has CDR1 MNHEY and CDR2 SVGEGT. This CDR3 region has 12 residues. This CDR3 reads CASSLAAGELFF. CDR3 in DNA: TGTGCCAGCAGTCTAGCGGCCGGGGAGCTGTTTTTT.

This chain's CDR3 is CASSPGSGRVETQYF. For the CDR3, the DNA is TGTGCCAGCAGCCCGGGCAGCGGGAGGGTAGAGACCCAGTACTTC. This sequence joins TRBV5-4 and TRBJ2-5; 10 positions match TRBD2. This CDR3 has 15 amino acids. The ends lost 4 bases at V and 4 bases at J; junction bases unmatched: 7. Germline CDR1 SGHNT, CDR2 YYREEE (reference sequence). The full variable domain, with the rest looked up from reference TRBV5-4 and TRBJ2-5, is ETGVTQSPTHLIKTRGQQVTLRCSSQSGHNTVSWYQQALGQGPQFIFQYYREEENGRGNFPPRFSGLQFPNYSSELNVNALELDDSALYLCASSPGSGRVETQYFGPGTRLLVL.

This clonotype was counted between two and nine times. The V call is TRBV20-1, the J call TRBJ1-4; D remains unclear. Trimming took 2 bases from V and 8 from J, leaving 9 bases between them. Germline V CDR1 and CDR2: DFQATT, SNEGSKA (reference sequence). The CDR3 runs to 12 residues. CDR3 DNA: TGCAGTGCTAGATTCCTGGGAGAAAAACTGTTTTTT. Translation: CSARFLGEKLFF.

The count of this clonotype is one. V gene TRBV5-1 combines with J gene TRBJ2-7, with a tentative D call TRBD2 (6 bases). The CDR3 has 16 residues. The V end lost 0 bases, the J end lost 2 bases, and 15 bases lay between the germline ends. Per the germline V gene, CDR1 is SGHRS and CDR2 is YFSETQ. The CDR3 nucleotides are TGCGCCAGCAGCTTGGCCGTAGCGGACCAACCCTACGAGCAGTACTTC. Encoded protein: CASSLAVADQPYEQYF.

This clonotype was found once. The chain joins TRBV15 to TRBJ2-3; D possibly matches TRBD1 or TRBD2 (5 bases each). The CDR3 is 14 residues long. The germline V gene has CDR1 LNHNV and CDR2 YYDKDF (reference sequence). Trimming stripped 1 base from V and 6 bases from J, with 11 bases between. The CDR3 reads CATSRGGEGDTQYF. CDR3 DNA: TGTGCCACCAGCAGAGGTGGCGAGGGGGATACGCAGTATTTT.

The chain uses TRBV7-2 and TRBJ2-1; the match to TRBD2 covers 14 bases. The J segment lost 12 bases and the V segment lost 5 bases, leaving 9 bases of the junction unmatched. The CDR3 loop spans 15 amino acids. The germline V gene encodes CDR1 SGHTA and CDR2 FQGNSA. Written as DNA, the CDR3 is TGTGCCAGCAGCCTCCCAGGGACTAGCGGGAGTAGGCAGTTCTTC. Translation gives CASSLPGTSGSRQFF.

This rearrangement joins TRBV5-1 to TRBJ2-7, with TRBD2 as a possible D gene (5 bases). The germline V gene has CDR1 SGHRS and CDR2 YFSETQ. The CDR3 consists of 14 residues. V was trimmed by 1 base and J by 4 bases, leaving 12 bases between them. CDR3 sequence reads: CASSLPGVTYEQYF. The CDR3 coding sequence is TGCGCCAGCAGCTTGCCCGGGGTCACGTACGAGCAGTACTTC.

The V call is TRBV28, the J call TRBJ2-7; TRBD2 matches at 7 bases. In germline, CDR1 is MDHEN, CDR2 SYDVKM. V lost 5 bases, J lost 3 bases, and 7 bases stayed unmatched. The CDR3 is 14 amino acids. The CDR3 region is CASSPGASGYEQYF. DNA of the CDR3: TGTGCCAGCAGTCCCGGGGCTAGCGGCTACGAGCAGTACTTC.

This clonotype appeared a few times. The rearrangement joins TRBV5-4 to TRBJ2-5, with TRBD2 matching 8 bases. Germline trimming cut 0 bases from V and 5 bases from J; bases unmatched to any gene: 6. The germline V gene has CDR1 SGHNT and CDR2 YYREEE (reference sequence). This CDR3 comprises 15 residues. The CDR3 sequence: CASSLAGGPSETQYF. The CDR3 nucleotides read TGTGCCAGCAGCTTGGCGGGAGGGCCCTCTGAGACCCAGTACTTC. Filled out from reference TRBV5-4 and TRBJ2-5, the complete variable domain reads ETGVTQSPTHLIKTRGQQVTLRCSSQSGHNTVSWYQQALGQGPQFIFQYYREEENGRGNFPPRFSGLQFPNYSSELNVNALELDDSALYLCASSLAGGPSETQYFGPGTRLLVL.

This clonotype was seen more than once but under ten times. This rearrangement joins TRBV6-2 or TRBV6-3 to TRBJ2-7; 12 positions agree with TRBD2. Germline values: CDR1 MNHEY, CDR2 SVGEGT. After removal of 4 bases from V and 0 bases from J, the junction contained 1 base not matched to a gene. This CDR3 region has 15 residues. The CDR3 nucleotides are TGTGCCAGCAGTTCGACTAGCGGGAGCTCCTACGAGCAGTACTTC. This codes for CASSSTSGSSYEQYF.

Remarks on this clonotype: Germline and junction disagree at one end, which may indicate a read error. This chain uses TRBV2 with TRBJ1-3; D gene ambiguous. CDR3 length equals 14 residues. Germline V gives CDR1 SNHLY, CDR2 FYNNEI. The CDR3: CASSQQFSGNTVYF. In DNA form, the CDR3 reads TGTGCCAGCAGCCAACAGTTCTCTGGAAACACCGTATATTTT.